These 30 T cell receptor beta chains originate from one sample sequenced in a study of blood T cell repertoires in COVID-19. Produced via immunoSEQ multiplex PCR; TCRdb's table is partial and in-frame only. The table has around 130,000 clones, 88% seen once; the top ten hold 10%. The source material was peripheral blood. Source of these receptors: a man aged 60 to 75 with active or convalescent COVID-19.

The sample holds a few counts of this clone. The chain is built from TRBV3-1 (or the pseudogene TRBV3-2) and TRBJ2-7; 9 bases agree with TRBD2. The CDR3 covers 15 residues. Germline V gene lookup returns CDR1 LGHDT and CDR2 YNNKEL (reference sequence). V lost 0 bases to trimming and J lost 5 bases; unmatched junction nucleotides: 5. The CDR3 here is CASSQDGSGRNEQYF. CDR3 bases: TGTGCCAGCAGCCAAGATGGTAGCGGGAGAAACGAGCAGTACTTC.

The chain uses TRBV4-2 and TRBJ2-3, with D possibly being TRBD2 (6 bases). Germline V lookup: CDR1 LGHNA, CDR2 YNFKEQ. There are 16 residues in the CDR3. V gave up 6 bases and J gave up 2 bases, with 18 bases separating them. CDR3 coding DNA: TGTGCCAGCAGACCGCAGCCGGGAGTGGCCACAGATACGCAGTATTTT. Translation gives CASRPQPGVATDTQYF.

The chain links TRBV9 to TRBJ2-7; TRBD2 matches 10 bases. V shed 3 bases, J shed 2 bases, and the junction held 8 bases outside the gene matches. The CDR3 contains 16 residues. Germline assignment: CDR1 SGDLS and CDR2 YYNGEE. The CDR3 DNA is TGTGCCAGCAGCGCGGGGGGAACTAGCGGGACCTACGAGCAGTACTTC. Encoded protein: CASSAGGTSGTYEQYF.

The J gene is TRBJ1-3, the V gene TRBV6-1; 8 bases are a match to TRBD1. Trimming removed 2 bases from V and 4 bases from J; junction bases left unmatched: 19. The V gene's germline CDR1 is MNHNS and CDR2 SASEGT. The CDR3 totals 20 residues. The chain's CDR3 is CASSENKTGARVRGGNTIYF. The CDR3 nucleotides read TGTGCCAGCAGTGAAAATAAGACAGGGGCTAGGGTTCGCGGAGGAAACACCATATATTTT.

The chain employs TRBV5-6 and TRBJ2-6; D call uncertain. V lost 0 bases, J lost 4 bases, and 8 bases lay in between. CDR3 length: 15 residues. Germline V CDR1 and CDR2: SGHDT, YYEEEE. CDR3 DNA sequence: TGTGCCAGCAGCTTGGGAGTGAGAGGGGCCAACGTCCTGACTTTC. This translates into CASSLGVRGANVLTF.

The chain has TRBV24-1 and TRBJ2-1, with TRBD2 matching over 11 bases. Losses at the gene ends were 2 bases for V and 3 bases for J; bases not matched to a gene: 2. The CDR3 is made up of 16 amino acids. Germline V CDR1 and CDR2: KGHDR, SFDVKD. The CDR3 nucleotides are TGTGCCACCAGTGATTCCGGGACTAGCGGCTACAATGAGCAGTTCTTC. This encodes CATSDSGTSGYNEQFF.

Written as DNA, the CDR3 is TGTGCCAGCAGCTGGGGGGGGACTAGGACCTACGAGCAGTACTTC. It is translated as CASSWGGTRTYEQYF. V gene TRBV11-2 combines with J gene TRBJ2-7, with 8 bases identical to TRBD2. Trimming took 4 bases from V and 2 from J; bases not matched to a gene: 7. From germline, CDR1 is SGHAT and CDR2 FQNNGV. CDR3 size: 15 residues.

This clone was seen only once. The chain employs TRBV4-3 and TRBJ1-5; TRBD1 matches 8 bases. After removal of 0 bases from V and 6 bases from J, the junction contained 13 bases not matched to a gene. Germline assignment: CDR1 LGHNA and CDR2 YSLEER. The CDR3 extends over 18 amino acids. Written as DNA, the CDR3 is TGCGCCAGCAGCCAAGATCGGGGGGCAACAGGGGGTGGTCAGCCCCAGCATTTT. Its protein product is CASSQDRGATGGGQPQHF.

V usage is TRBV28 and J usage is TRBJ1-1; D not resolved. This CDR3 comprises 13 residues. Trimming shortened V by 6 bases and J by 0 bases, and 8 bases separated the two germline ends. Germline CDR1 MDHEN, CDR2 SYDVKM. CDR3 in DNA: TGTGCCAGCAGGAGTGCCTTGAACACTGAAGCTTTCTTT. This codes for CASRSALNTEAFF.

V usage is TRBV7-9 and J usage is TRBJ1-4; D unresolved. V shed 1 base and J shed 0 bases, with 6 bases lying between them. The CDR3 sequence is 15 residues long. CDR1 is SEHNR and CDR2 is FQNEAQ in the germline V gene (reference sequence). The CDR3 nucleotides read TGTGCCAGCAGCTTAGGCCTAGCAACTAATGAAAAACTGTTTTTT. Its translation: CASSLGLATNEKLFF.

This chain connects TRBV20-1 to TRBJ1-1; TRBD1 might be the D (6 bases). V was clipped by 6 bases and J by 7 bases, with 12 bases between them. The CDR3 length is 11 residues. CDR1 DFQATT and CDR2 SNEGSKA come from the germline V gene (reference sequence). The CDR3 DNA is TGCAGTGCAGAACAGGGAATTGAAGCTTTCTTT. Translation gives CSAEQGIEAFF.

The chain carries TRBV6-1 and TRBJ2-7, with 7 bases aligning to TRBD2. Trimming took 5 bases from V and 5 from J; bases not matched to a gene: 9. Germline V gene data show CDR1 as MNHNS and CDR2 as SASEGT. CDR3 length: 14 residues. CDR3 residues: CASSWEGSLDEQYF. The CDR3 DNA reads as TGTGCCAGCAGTTGGGAGGGTTCCCTCGACGAGCAGTACTTC.

The chain has TRBV7-2 and TRBJ1-1; D uncertain. Germline lookup yields CDR1 SGHTA and CDR2 FQGNSA. This CDR3 comprises 14 residues. Trimming took off 3 bases at V and 0 bases at J, with 8 bases between the two ends. The CDR3 is CASSFGRLNTEAFF. The CDR3 DNA is TGTGCCAGCAGCTTCGGCAGGCTGAACACTGAAGCTTTCTTT.

This chain joins TRBV24-1 and TRBJ2-1; 10 bases map to TRBD2. Trimming removed 12 bases from V and 6 bases from J; junction bases left unmatched: 13. This CDR3 region has 15 residues. CDR1 is KGHDR and CDR2 is SFDVKD in the germline V gene. The CDR3, as DNA: TGTGCCTGCAGGGCTAGCGGGAGTAGGGGCAATGAGCAGTTCTTC. This translates into CACRASGSRGNEQFF.

Here the CDR3 reads CASSLHPDLQYEQYF. CDR3 coding DNA: TGTGCCAGCAGCTTACACCCGGATTTACAGTACGAGCAGTACTTC. This chain uses TRBV11-2 with TRBJ2-7; D gene uncertain. The V end lost 2 bases, the J end lost 4 bases, and 15 bases lay between the germline ends. CDR1 is SGHAT and CDR2 is FQNNGV in the germline V gene. The CDR3 has 15 residues.

The chain links TRBV5-8 to TRBJ1-1; D perhaps matches TRBD1 (5 bases). CDR3 length: 17 residues. The ends were cut back, 4 bases at V and 0 bases at J, with 19 bases in the middle. The germline V gene encodes CDR1 SGHTS and CDR2 YDEGEE. The CDR3 bases are TGTGCCAGCAGCCCGTGGGGCCAGGGTAAGGTGAACACTGAAGCTTTCTTT. It translates to CASSPWGQGKVNTEAFF.

This rearrangement joins TRBV4-1 to TRBJ2-4; no firm D call. V shed 0 bases and J shed 8 bases, with 11 bases lying between them. Germline V gene lookup returns CDR1 MGHRA and CDR2 YSYEKL. CDR3 length: 14 amino acids. In nucleotides, the CDR3 is TGCGCCAGCAGCCAAGAGCCTGTGAGCGACATTCAGTACTTC. Its protein is CASSQEPVSDIQYF.

V and J are TRBV7-3 and TRBJ2-2; 10 nucleotides align to TRBD1. V shed 5 bases, J shed 3 bases, and the junction held 6 bases outside the gene matches. The germline V gene has CDR1 SGHTA and CDR2 FQGTGA. This CDR3 is 16 amino acids long. Here the CDR3 reads CASSRTGTGDTGELFF. The CDR3 region has the DNA TGTGCCAGCAGCCGAACCGGGACAGGGGACACCGGGGAGCTGTTTTTT. The full variable domain, its missing parts supplied by reference TRBV7-3 and TRBJ2-2, is GAGVSQTPSNKVTEKGKYVELRCDPISGHTALYWYRQSLGQGPEFLIYFQGTGAADDSGLPNDRFFAVRPEGSVSTLKIQRTERGDSAVYLCASSRTGTGDTGELFFGEGSRLTVL.

V is TRBV20-1 and J is TRBJ2-7, with 7 bases lining up with TRBD2. Germline loops: CDR1 DFQATT, CDR2 SNEGSKA (reference sequence). This CDR3 is 14 amino acids long. J was trimmed by 5 bases and V by 3 bases; bases with no gene match: 10. Here the CDR3 reads CSASLVKRDHEQYF. CDR3 sequence (DNA): TGCAGTGCTAGTTTAGTGAAGCGGGACCACGAGCAGTACTTC.

This chain links TRBV5-1 with TRBJ2-7; 10 nucleotides agree with TRBD1. V lost 4 bases to trimming and J lost 3 bases; unmatched junction nucleotides: 4. CDR3 length: 14 amino acids. Looked up from germline, CDR1 is SGHRS and CDR2 is YFSETQ. CDR3 region: CASSLRTGGYEQYF. The CDR3 nucleotides are TGCGCCAGCAGCCTTAGGACAGGGGGCTACGAGCAGTACTTC. Full variable domain (rest looked up from reference TRBV5-1 and TRBJ2-7): KAGVTQTPRYLIKTRGQQVTLSCSPISGHRSVSWYQQTPGQGLQFLFEYFSETQRNKGNFPGRFSGRQFSNSRSEMNVSTLELGDSALYLCASSLRTGGYEQYFGPGTRLTVT.

The J gene is TRBJ1-2, the V gene TRBV10-3, with a possible D match to TRBD1 (5 bases). This CDR3 has 13 amino acids. V lost 6 bases and J lost 3, with 11 bases in between. Germline-derived CDR1 and CDR2 are ENHRY and SYGVKD. CDR3 amino acids: CAIREDSYYGYTF. In nucleotides, the CDR3 is TGTGCCATCAGGGAAGACAGTTACTATGGCTACACCTTC.

The chain uses TRBV6-5 and TRBJ2-5, with a possible D match to TRBD1 (5 bases). V gave up 0 bases and J gave up 5 bases, with 13 bases separating them. This CDR3 is built from 15 residues. The germline gives CDR1 MNHEY, CDR2 SVGAGI. CDR3 DNA sequence: TGTGCCAGCAGTTACTCGCTCAGGGTTGGGGAGACCCAGTACTTC. This gives the protein CASSYSLRVGETQYF.

The sample holds one count of this clone. CDR3 sequence (DNA): TGTGCCAGCAGCTTAGTCCTAAAATCCTACGAGCAGTACTTC. It encodes CASSLVLKSYEQYF. The chain carries TRBV11-2 and TRBJ2-7; D not resolved. Germline CDR1 SGHAT, CDR2 FQNNGV. V shed 1 base and J shed 1 base, with 8 bases lying between them. The CDR3 is 14 amino acids.

The chain has TRBV11-2 and TRBJ1-1, with 8 nucleotides matching TRBD1. The ends lost 1 base at V and 4 bases at J; junction bases unmatched: 2. Germline lookup yields CDR1 SGHAT and CDR2 FQNNGV. The CDR3 is 14 amino acids. Here the CDR3 DNA reads TGTGCCAGCAGCTTAGTGACAGGGGTCACTGAAGCTTTCTTT. It specifies CASSLVTGVTEAFF.

V usage is TRBV7-9 and J usage is TRBJ1-1, with 7 nucleotides matching TRBD1. Germline assignment: CDR1 SEHNR and CDR2 FQNEAQ (reference sequence). This CDR3 has 14 residues. The ends lost 5 bases at V and 1 base at J; junction bases unmatched: 4. CDR3 DNA: TGTGCCAGCAGCCTCAGACAGGGGAACACTGAAGCTTTCTTT. Residues: CASSLRQGNTEAFF. Together with reference TRBV7-9 and TRBJ1-1, the CDR3 gives the full variable domain: DTGVSQNPRHKITKRGQNVTFRCDPISEHNRLYWYRQTLGQGPEFLTYFQNEAQLEKSRLLSDRFSAERPKGSFSTLEIQRTEQGDSAMYLCASSLRQGNTEAFFGQGTRLTVV.

This clone was observed once. The chain links TRBV28 to TRBJ1-6, with D unclear. V lost 10 bases to trimming and J lost 0 bases, with 10 bases between them. Germline CDR1 MDHEN, CDR2 SYDVKM. The CDR3 runs 14 residues. The CDR3 region is CAITGSSYNSPLHF. For the CDR3, the DNA is TGTGCCATCACGGGGAGCTCCTATAATTCACCCCTCCACTTT.

The table lists this clone with a count of one. V is TRBV19 and J is TRBJ1-5, with TRBD1 matching 9 bases. The CDR3 length is 15 residues. J gave up 6 bases and V 6 bases, and 9 bases lay outside the gene matches. In germline, CDR1 is LNHDA, CDR2 SQIVND (reference sequence). CDR3 region: CASSADRGHGQPQHF. CDR3 coding DNA: TGTGCCAGTAGCGCGGACAGGGGACATGGTCAGCCCCAGCATTTT.

This clone was observed a few times. The rearrangement links TRBV5-1 to TRBJ2-5; 8 nucleotides match TRBD2. This CDR3 is 15 amino acids long. Germline V lookup: CDR1 SGHRS, CDR2 YFSETQ. The CDR3 region is CPPRDGGGPQETQYF. The CDR3 DNA follows: TGCCCCCCCCGCGACGGGGGGGGCCCCCAAGAGACCCAGTACTTC.

The gene calls are TRBV9 and TRBJ1-3; 7 positions match TRBD1. CDR3 length: 15 residues. The junction had 0 bases not matched to a gene; V was cut back by 0 bases and J by 0 bases. The germline CDR1 and CDR2 sequences are SGDLS and YYNGEE. CDR3 sequence: CASSVGDSSGNTIYF. The CDR3 DNA reads as TGTGCCAGCAGCGTAGGGGACAGCTCTGGAAACACCATATATTTT.

Only one count was recorded for this clone. The chain links TRBV14 to TRBJ1-5; the D gene is possibly TRBD1 (6 bases). The CDR3 loop spans 18 amino acids. V dropped 9 bases and J dropped 2 bases, with 26 bases sitting between them. CDR1 is SGHDN and CDR2 is FVKESK in the germline V gene. CDR3 nucleotide sequence: TGTGCCAGTCTAACACAGGGAAGGAGGCAGTCGGGCAATCAGCCCCAGCATTTT. Its translation is CASLTQGRRQSGNQPQHF.